Following are 27 T cell receptor beta chains from one sample sequenced in a study of cytomegalovirus exposure and HLA in healthy donors. Primers: 60 Vbeta forward and 13 Jbeta reverse. The protocol was immunoSEQ multiplex PCR, while the TCRdb copy is restricted to in-frame clones and leaves out a portion. The sample lists about 160,000 clones, 55% to 70% occurring once. The sample was PBMCs. The receptors here all came from a woman between 40 and 50 years old in good health and CMV-seropositive.

This clone was found a few times. The J gene is TRBJ1-2, the V gene TRBV19, with D maybe TRBD1 (5 bases). The CDR3 extends over 14 amino acids. Trimming removed 10 bases at V and 0 bases at J, with 15 bases between. CDR1 and CDR2 (germline): LNHDA, SQIVND (reference sequence). As DNA, the CDR3 is TGTGCCACCAACCCCCGGGGGACTAACTATGGCTACACCTTC. Translation gives CATNPRGTNYGYTF.

The chain couples TRBV6-5 to TRBJ2-3; TRBD2 aligns across 11 bases. In germline, CDR1 is MNHEY, CDR2 SVGAGI. The CDR3 totals 15 residues. V lost 6 bases, J lost 1 base, and 3 bases stayed unmatched. The CDR3 DNA reads TGTGCCAGCAGGACGACTAGCGGGGGCACAGATACGCAGTATTTT. Amino acid sequence: CASRTTSGGTDTQYF.

The chain links TRBV6-4 to TRBJ1-2; no clear D gene. Trimming cost V 5 bases and J 5 bases, with 3 bases left between them. The CDR3 is 10 amino acids. Germline lookup yields CDR1 MRHNA and CDR2 SNTAGT. The CDR3 region has the DNA TGTGCCAGCAGTTTATATGGCTACACCTTC. It encodes CASSLYGYTF.

A few counts support this clone. The V call is TRBV29-1, the J call TRBJ2-4; D call uncertain. Trimming removed 6 bases at V and 0 bases at J, with 12 bases between. The CDR3 spans 14 residues. CDR1 and CDR2 from the germline V gene are SQVTM and ANQGSEA. The CDR3 protein is CSVEIALAKNIQYF. The CDR3 coding sequence is TGCAGCGTCGAAATAGCCCTAGCCAAAAACATTCAGTACTTC.

The chain links TRBV5-8 to TRBJ2-7, with D maybe TRBD1 (5 bases). This CDR3 has 13 amino acids. V shed 2 bases and J shed 2 bases, with 8 bases lying between them. Germline V gene sequence: CDR1 SGHTS, CDR2 YDEGEE. CDR3 residues: CASSFDRAYEQYF. CDR3 sequence (DNA): TGTGCCAGCAGCTTTGACAGAGCCTACGAGCAGTACTTC.

This chain links TRBV14 with TRBJ1-1; TRBD1 might be the D (5 bases). This CDR3 spans 15 amino acids. V gave up 4 bases and J gave up 4 bases, with 16 bases separating them. CDR1 SGHDN and CDR2 FVKESK come from the germline V gene. This CDR3 reads CASSLGTGRVTEAFF. In nucleotides, the CDR3 is TGTGCCAGCAGCCTGGGTACAGGAAGGGTCACTGAAGCTTTCTTT.

The rearrangement links TRBV14 to TRBJ1-5; D remains unclear. The CDR3 length is 14 residues. Germline CDR1 reads SGHDN; CDR2 reads FVKESK. The germline V and J ends were trimmed by 8 bases and 4 bases, with 15 bases remaining between them. The DNA for the CDR3 is TGTGCCAGCTGCGATTGCCGAGGAAATCAGCCCCAGCATTTT. This encodes CASCDCRGNQPQHF.

V is TRBV13 and J is TRBJ1-1; D not resolved. Germline assignment: CDR1 PRHDT and CDR2 FYEKMQ (reference sequence). This CDR3 contains 11 residues. Between the trimmed V and J ends, which lost 2 bases and 11 bases, there was a span of 9 bases. This chain's CDR3 is CASSLSGQAFF. In nucleotides, the CDR3 is TGTGCCAGCAGCTTAAGTGGGCAGGCTTTCTTT.

This clone was observed once. The V and J genes are TRBV9 and TRBJ2-5; D uncertain. V lost 0 bases and J 7 bases, leaving 10 bases between the germline ends. The germline V gene encodes CDR1 SGDLS and CDR2 YYNGEE. This CDR3 contains 13 residues. CDR3 nucleotides: TGTGCCAGCAGCGTAGTTCTAGATGGGACCCAGTACTTC. This gives the protein CASSVVLDGTQYF.

Written as DNA, the CDR3 is TGTGCCAGCAGTGAAGGGACAGGGAGTGTGTGGGGCTACACCTTC. This gives the protein CASSEGTGSVWGYTF. The V call is TRBV6-1, the J call TRBJ1-2, with TRBD1 identical over 8 bases. CDR1 is MNHNS, CDR2 SASEGT, per germline. V lost 1 base, J lost 8 bases, and 9 bases stayed unmatched. The length of the CDR3 is 15 residues.

The chain joins TRBV2 to TRBJ2-1, with TRBD2 identical over 12 bases. The J segment lost 9 bases and the V segment lost 6 bases, leaving 9 bases of the junction unmatched. CDR1 SNHLY and CDR2 FYNNEI come from the germline V gene. The CDR3 totals 15 residues. The CDR3 DNA reads TGTGCCAGCAGGAAAGCTGAACTAGCGGGAGGTGAGCAGTTCTTC. This encodes CASRKAELAGGEQFF.

CDR3 nucleotides: TGTGCCAGTAGTAACGGCTATGGCTACACCTTC. This codes for CASSNGYGYTF. The gene calls are TRBV19 and TRBJ1-2; no clear D gene. The CDR3 contains 11 residues. Per germline, CDR1 LNHDA and CDR2 SQIVND (reference sequence). V shed 4 bases and J shed 4 bases, with 4 bases lying between them.

V and J are TRBV15 and TRBJ1-1; D gene uncertain. Trimming cost V 3 bases and J 3 bases, with 5 bases left between them. Germline V gives CDR1 LNHNV, CDR2 YYDKDF (reference sequence). This CDR3 is built from 12 residues. CDR3 in amino acids: CATSRADTEAFF. DNA for the CDR3: TGTGCCACCAGCAGGGCGGACACTGAAGCTTTCTTT.

This sequence joins TRBV6-5 and TRBJ2-7; 8 nucleotides match TRBD2. The germline CDR1 and CDR2 sequences are MNHEY and SVGAGI. V was pared by 5 bases and J by 7 bases, with 10 bases of the junction left unmatched. The CDR3 is 14 residues long. DNA of the CDR3: TGTGCCAGCAGTCTAGCGGGCCCGGCGCGGGAGCAGTACTTC. This codes for CASSLAGPAREQYF.

Written as DNA, the CDR3 is TGCAGCGTTGTGGTGGGACAGGGTACCTACGAGCAGTACTTC. This sequence encodes CSVVVGQGTYEQYF. The chain joins TRBV29-1 to TRBJ2-7, with 9 bases aligning to TRBD1. The germline V gene has CDR1 SQVTM and CDR2 ANQGSEA. This CDR3 is 14 amino acids long. Trimming took 4 bases from V and 2 from J; bases not matched to a gene: 6.

Only a few counts were recorded for this clone. The CDR3 sequence: CASSTTFGGFNSPLHF. The CDR3 bases are TGTGCCAGCAGTACTACGTTTGGGGGGTTCAATTCACCCCTCCACTTT. The rearrangement links TRBV25-1 to TRBJ1-6, with D possibly being TRBD1 (5 bases). Per germline, CDR1 MGHDK and CDR2 SYGVNS. Trimming took off 5 bases at V and 7 bases at J, with 18 bases between the two ends. The length of the CDR3 is 16 residues.

The chain has TRBV13 and TRBJ1-4, with 10 bases aligning to TRBD1. This CDR3 is built from 19 residues. The junction had 13 bases not matched to a gene; V was cut back by 4 bases and J by 2 bases. CDR1 and CDR2 from the germline V gene are PRHDT and FYEKMQ (reference sequence). CDR3 sequence: CASSSGQGRGLPTNEKLFF. The DNA for the CDR3 is TGTGCCAGCAGCTCGGGACAGGGGAGAGGGCTGCCTACTAATGAAAAACTGTTTTTT.

This clone has only a few counts. The chain uses TRBV2 and TRBJ1-1; D gene unclear. The CDR3 sequence is 10 residues long. Germline CDR1 reads SNHLY; CDR2 reads FYNNEI. V was shortened by 8 bases and J by 5 bases, with 6 bases between the two germline ends. The CDR3 nucleotides are TGTGCCAGCCGGACTACTGAAGCTTTCTTT. Translated: CASRTTEAFF.

This clone was detected a few times. CDR3 region: CASSQQGNTEAFF. The CDR3 DNA reads TGTGCCAGCAGTCAGCAGGGAAACACTGAAGCTTTCTTT. The chain carries TRBV6-5 and TRBJ1-1; perhaps TRBD1 as D (5 bases). CDR1 is MNHEY, CDR2 SVGAGI, per germline. Deletions cut 5 bases from V and 2 bases from J, with 9 bases between. The CDR3 consists of 13 residues.

J is TRBJ2-5 and V is TRBV9, with TRBD2 as a possible D gene (6 bases). The V end lost 2 bases, the J end lost 2 bases, and 13 bases lay between the germline ends. Germline loops: CDR1 SGDLS, CDR2 YYNGEE. CDR3 size: 15 residues. CDR3 in amino acids: CASSVVGGNQETQYF. Here the CDR3 DNA reads TGTGCCAGCAGCGTGGTGGGGGGTAATCAAGAGACCCAGTACTTC.

Details on this clone: An end of the junction differs from the germline gene, which may be a read error. Other DNA sequences within the sample encode an identical CDR3. The V call is TRBV4-1, the J call TRBJ1-5, with D perhaps matching TRBD1 (6 bases). The CDR3 covers 15 residues. Germline CDR1 reads MGHRA; CDR2 reads YSYEKL. CDR3 in amino acids: CASSQDGQSNQPQHF. DNA of the CDR3: TGTGCCAGCAGCCAGGACGGACAGAGCAATCAGCCCCAGCATTTT.

The gene calls are TRBV4-1 and TRBJ2-3; the D is unclear. The germline V and J ends were trimmed by 0 bases and 6 bases, with 7 bases remaining between them. Germline-derived CDR1 and CDR2 are MGHRA and YSYEKL. The CDR3 length is 13 residues. The DNA for the CDR3 is TGCGCCAGCAGCCAAGATCGGCGGGATACGCAGTATTTT. This gives the protein CASSQDRRDTQYF.

There are a few counts of this clone. This chain connects TRBV27 to TRBJ2-7, with D maybe TRBD2 (5 bases). The CDR3 is 14 residues long. V lost 2 bases and J 2 bases, leaving 10 bases between the germline ends. Germline V lookup: CDR1 MNHEY, CDR2 SMNVEV (reference sequence). The CDR3 bases are TGTGCCAGCAGTTTAACTAGGCTAACCTACGAGCAGTACTTC. This sequence encodes CASSLTRLTYEQYF.

This clone was observed a single time. The V and J genes are TRBV28 and TRBJ1-4; D gene uncertain. Germline CDR1 reads MDHEN; CDR2 reads SYDVKM. V was shortened by 3 bases and J by 0 bases, with 11 bases between the two germline ends. The CDR3 runs 16 residues. CDR3 in DNA: TGTGCCAGCAGTTTCTATAATCCCGCAACTAATGAAAAACTGTTTTTT. Protein sequence: CASSFYNPATNEKLFF.

V gene TRBV18 combines with J gene TRBJ1-1; 8 bases align to TRBD1. CDR1 and CDR2 from the germline V gene are KGHSH and LQKENI. This CDR3 spans 13 amino acids. After removal of 5 bases from V and 3 bases from J, the junction contained 2 bases not matched to a gene. CDR3 residues: CASSAQGDTEAFF. CDR3 sequence (DNA): TGTGCCAGCTCAGCACAGGGGGACACTGAAGCTTTCTTT.

The chain combines TRBV19 with TRBJ2-1, with TRBD2 identical over 13 bases. J gave up 3 bases and V 6 bases, and 11 bases lay outside the gene matches. Germline CDR1 and CDR2: LNHDA and SQIVND (reference sequence). The CDR3 contains 18 residues. CDR3 sequence: CASRGLAGDQPYYNEQFF. The CDR3 DNA reads TGTGCCAGTAGAGGACTAGCGGGGGATCAACCTTACTACAATGAGCAGTTCTTC.

CDR3 coding DNA: TGTGCCAGCAGCTTAAATTCGGAGGGAAACACCATATATTTT. Translating it yields CASSLNSEGNTIYF. V and J are TRBV7-9 and TRBJ1-3; no firm D call. V was shortened by 2 bases and J by 4 bases, with 9 bases between the two germline ends. Germline CDR1 and CDR2: SEHNR and FQNEAQ (reference sequence). The CDR3 covers 14 residues.